Below, 25 T cell receptor beta chains from the same sample are listed, as sequenced in a study of blood T cells in healthy people across ages. Together with a sample-barcoded 5' primer, a J-beta primer mix was included in a second PCR lasting roughly 6 to 12 cycles. MiXCR, run by TCRdb on the 5' RACE reads, gives a single entry per CDR3 protein. The table lists about 750,000 distinct CDR3 sequences, roughly 50% of them singletons, with approximately 40% in the top ten. The material sequenced was blood. These receptors originate from an elderly man in good health.

The chain combines TRBV25-1 with TRBJ2-3; D possibly corresponds to TRBD2 (5 bases). The CDR3 has 13 residues. V was pared by 4 bases and J by 14 bases, with 19 bases between. Germline CDR1 is MGHDK and CDR2 is SYGVNS. The CDR3 is CASSGKVKGDAYF. The DNA for the CDR3 is TGTGCCAGCAGTGGGAAGGTTAAGGGAGACGCGTATTTT.

J is TRBJ2-7 and V is TRBV6-1; D might be TRBD1 (6 bases). The CDR3 contains 14 residues. V gave up 3 bases and J gave up 2 bases, with 11 bases separating them. Germline V gene sequence: CDR1 MNHNS, CDR2 SASEGT. Written as DNA, the CDR3 is TGTGCCAGCAGTGAGGGGGACATTGCCTACGAGCAGTACTTC. This sequence encodes CASSEGDIAYEQYF.

The gene calls are TRBV9 and TRBJ2-1; 11 bases are shared with TRBD2. The CDR3 has 16 residues. Trimming at V came to 4 bases and at J to 7 bases, leaving 10 bases not matched to a gene. Germline-derived CDR1 and CDR2 are SGDLS and YYNGEE. CDR3 in amino acids: CASSILAGGPGNEQFF. CDR3 nucleotides: TGTGCCAGCAGCATTTTAGCGGGAGGGCCAGGGAATGAGCAGTTCTTC.

This clonotype was seen only a few times. The chain joins TRBV29-1 to TRBJ2-7, with TRBD1 matching over 10 bases. Germline CDR1 and CDR2: SQVTM and ANQGSEA. This CDR3 spans 14 amino acids. Trimming cost V 4 bases and J 4 bases; bases outside gene matches: 7. CDR3 coding DNA: TGCAGCGTTGGGCCGGGGACAGGGGTGTACGAGCAGTACTTC. Protein: CSVGPGTGVYEQYF.

The chain couples TRBV4-3 to TRBJ2-7; 9 bases map to TRBD1. Losses at the gene ends were 1 base for V and 3 bases for J; bases not matched to a gene: 4. Germline assignment: CDR1 LGHNA and CDR2 YSLEER. This CDR3 has 15 amino acids. The CDR3 is CASSQGQGGFYEQYF. The CDR3, as DNA: TGCGCCAGCAGCCAAGGACAGGGGGGATTCTACGAGCAGTACTTC.

This chain connects TRBV29-1 to TRBJ2-5; D possibly corresponds to TRBD1 (5 bases). The end of the DNA aligns better with TRBJ2-7, so the J call may be wrong. The CDR3 totals 13 residues. Germline lookup yields CDR1 SQVTM and CDR2 ANQGSEA. The CDR3 nucleotides read TGCAGCGTTGACAGGGCCGCGCTTTACGAGCAGTACTTC. It encodes CSVDRAALYEQYF.

The V and J genes are TRBV12-3 or TRBV12-4 and TRBJ2-1; D remains ambiguous. The CDR3 contains 13 residues. The ends were cut back, 6 bases at V and 10 bases at J, with 16 bases in the middle. The CDR3 sequence: CASSVQGIGEQFF. In DNA, the CDR3 is TGTGCCAGCAGCGTACAAGGGATCGGGGAGCAGTTCTTC.

The chain has TRBV10-3 and TRBJ2-1; D call uncertain. TRBJ2-7 matches the DNA end more closely, so the J call is doubtful. Germline CDR1 and CDR2: ENHRY and SYGVKD. This CDR3 spans 16 amino acids. The CDR3 region is CAISGSLTSRSDEQYF. The CDR3 nucleotides are TGTGCCATCAGTGGGTCTCTTACTTCTCGGAGCGATGAGCAGTACTTC.

The chain links TRBV18 to TRBJ2-7; 11 bases fit TRBD2. V was clipped by 2 bases and J by 4 bases; unmatched bases: 10. CDR3 size: 17 residues. The V gene's germline CDR1 is KGHSH and CDR2 LQKENI. The CDR3 nucleotides read TGTGCCAGCTCACCAAGGCTAGCGGGAGGCCCCTTATACGAGCAGTACTTC. Amino acids: CASSPRLAGGPLYEQYF.

This clonotype was seen ten or more times. V usage is TRBV7-2 and J usage is TRBJ1-2; D possibly corresponds to TRBD1 (6 bases). The CDR3 consists of 14 residues. The germline V and J ends were trimmed by 2 bases and 8 bases, with 15 bases remaining between them. Germline lookup yields CDR1 SGHTA and CDR2 FQGNSA. The CDR3 DNA reads as TGTGCCAGCAGCTTAAACAGGGCAGCACGGGGCTACACCTTC. Translating it yields CASSLNRAARGYTF.

As to this clonotype: A much bigger clone sits one base away, suggesting this may be a read error. The chain employs TRBV5-1 and TRBJ1-6; unclear D gene. In germline, CDR1 is SGHRS, CDR2 YFSETQ. The CDR3 covers 14 residues. DNA of the CDR3: TGCGCCAGCAGCTTGCCCGAAGATAATCCACCCCTCCACTTT. It is translated as CASSLPEDNPPLHF.

In its sample, this clonotype was seen a few times. The chain joins TRBV6-1 to TRBJ2-7; the D call may be TRBD1 or TRBD2 (5 bases each). Germline lookup yields CDR1 MNHNS and CDR2 SASEGT. This CDR3 contains 17 residues. V lost 5 bases to trimming and J lost 5 bases, with 25 bases between them. This CDR3 reads CASSPTKRDRLAHEQYF. In DNA form, the CDR3 reads TGTGCCAGCAGTCCGACAAAAAGGGACCGCCTAGCTCACGAGCAGTACTTC.

The gene calls are TRBV27 and TRBJ2-1, with D possibly called TRBD1 or TRBD2 (5 bases each). Trimming removed 2 bases at V and 10 bases at J, with 12 bases between. CDR1 MNHEY and CDR2 SMNVEV come from the germline V gene (reference sequence). The CDR3 is made up of 13 amino acids. CDR3 nucleotide sequence: TGTGCCAGCAGTTTAGCAGGGACCTACGAGCAGTTCTTC. Its protein is CASSLAGTYEQFF.

Points on this clonotype: One junction end does not reproduce the germline sequence, and a read error may be involved. The chain employs TRBV6-6 and TRBJ1-5; the D gene is possibly TRBD1 (6 bases). CDR3 size: 15 residues. The V gene's germline CDR1 is MNHNY and CDR2 SVGAGI (reference sequence). CDR3 bases: TGTGTCAGCAGTTACTCTAGGGCAGGGGACCAGCCCCAGCATTTT. This codes for CVSSYSRAGDQPQHF.

This chain links TRBV7-2 with TRBJ2-3, with a possible D match to TRBD2 (7 bases). Germline CDR1 reads SGHTA; CDR2 reads FQGNSA. Trimming stripped 2 bases from V and 1 base from J, with 19 bases between. This CDR3 region has 18 residues. For the CDR3, the DNA is TGTGCCAGCAGCTTACCTAGCGGCCTGGGGGCACGCACAGATACGCAGTATTTT. Its protein is CASSLPSGLGARTDTQYF.

The chain has TRBV2 and TRBJ2-6; the D gene is possibly TRBD2 (5 bases). Germline loops: CDR1 SNHLY, CDR2 FYNNEI. This CDR3 has 17 amino acids. The V and J ends lost 4 bases and 1 base respectively, with 14 bases between them. CDR3 region: CASSAASWASGANVLTF. The CDR3, as DNA: TGTGCCAGCAGTGCGGCTAGCTGGGCATCTGGGGCCAACGTCCTGACTTTC.

This clonotype occurred a few times. The chain couples TRBV29-1 to TRBJ2-5; 7 bases match TRBD1. The CDR3 spans 13 residues. Unmatched junction bases numbered 3, after V lost 0 bases and J lost 5 bases. The germline CDR1 and CDR2 sequences are SQVTM and ANQGSEA. The CDR3 DNA is TGCAGCGTTGAAGAACAGGGGCTGGAGACCCAGTACTTC. It codes for CSVEEQGLETQYF. Looking up the rest from reference TRBV29-1 and TRBJ2-5 gives the full variable domain: SAVISQKPSRDICQRGTSLTIQCQVDSQVTMMFWYRQQPGQSLTLIATANQGSEATYESGFVIDKFPISRPNLTFSTLTVSNMSPEDSSIYLCSVEEQGLETQYFGPGTRLLVL.

The CDR3 nucleotides are TGCAGTGCTAGAGGTGGACTAGCGGAGACCTACGAGCAGTACTTC. It specifies CSARGGLAETYEQYF. The rearrangement uses TRBV20-1 and TRBJ2-7, with TRBD2 matching 10 bases. Trimming at V came to 1 base and at J to 2 bases, leaving 5 bases not matched to a gene. The germline V gene encodes CDR1 DFQATT and CDR2 SNEGSKA (reference sequence). This CDR3 has 15 residues.

The V gene is TRBV24-1, the J gene TRBJ2-7; D possibly uses TRBD1 or TRBD2 (5 bases each). V was shortened by 4 bases and J by 2 bases, with 11 bases between the two germline ends. CDR1 and CDR2 from the germline V gene are KGHDR and SFDVKD. The CDR3 extends over 14 amino acids. CDR3 in amino acids: CATSDSGRPYEQYF. DNA of the CDR3: TGTGCCACCAGTGACTCGGGACGGCCCTACGAGCAGTACTTC.

Concerning this clonotype itself: The junction departs from the called germline gene at one end, perhaps through a read error. The chain combines TRBV29-1 with TRBJ1-1, with a possible D match to TRBD1 (5 bases). CDR3 size: 15 residues. From germline, CDR1 is SQVTM and CDR2 ANQGSEA. The CDR3 region has the DNA TGCAGCGTCGAAGCCTTGGCAGGGCGAATCCCTGAAGCTTTCTTT. As protein: CSVEALAGRIPEAFF.

This clonotype has a handful of counts. The rearrangement links TRBV20-1 to TRBJ2-1; a possible D gene is TRBD2 (6 bases). CDR1 and CDR2 (germline): DFQATT, SNEGSKA (reference sequence). With 6 bases removed from V and 4 bases from J, the gap between germline ends came to 16 bases. This CDR3 region has 14 residues. This CDR3 is CSAVRDARYNEQFF. The CDR3 coding sequence is TGCAGTGCGGTGCGGGATGCGAGATACAATGAGCAGTTCTTC.

Details on this clonotype: A read error may account for a junction end that differs from germline. The chain employs TRBV12-3 or TRBV12-4 and TRBJ2-1; 14 bases are a match to TRBD2. The CDR3 has 14 amino acids. CDR3 loop: CAGRLAGGPNEQFF. CDR3 sequence (DNA): TGTGCCGGCAGACTAGCGGGAGGGCCGAATGAGCAGTTCTTC.

This clonotype was picked up a small number of times. The rearrangement joins TRBV5-1 to TRBJ2-3, with TRBD1 as a possible D gene (6 bases). The CDR3 length is 13 residues. CDR1 and CDR2 (germline): SGHRS, YFSETQ. The V end was cut by 8 bases, the J end by 2 bases, with 12 bases between. The CDR3 here is CASNDRFTDTQYF. CDR3 nucleotide sequence: TGCGCCAGTAATGACAGGTTCACAGATACGCAGTATTTT.

This clonotype showed up just a few times. V is TRBV28 and J is TRBJ1-5; D is unclear. Trimming stripped 3 bases from V and 6 bases from J, with 3 bases between. The CDR3 has 11 amino acids. From germline, CDR1 is MDHEN and CDR2 SYDVKM. The CDR3 nucleotides are TGTGCCAGCAGTTTTAGTCAGCCCCAGCATTTT. This gives the protein CASSFSQPQHF.

The J gene is TRBJ2-7, the V gene TRBV27; 7 bases map to TRBD1. V lost 6 bases to trimming and J lost 4 bases; unmatched junction nucleotides: 6. Germline CDR1 is MNHEY and CDR2 is SMNVEV (reference sequence). The CDR3 is 13 amino acids. In DNA, the CDR3 is TGTGCCAGCAGACCCGTACAGGGGTACGAGCAGTACTTC. Translated, it gives CASRPVQGYEQYF.